These 8 T cell receptor beta chains came from one sample sequenced in a study of blood T cell repertoires in COVID-19. Assay used: immunoSEQ multiplex PCR; TCRdb lists only in-frame clones, some missing. The sample yields around 130,000 clones, around 87% seen once. The sequenced sample was peripheral blood. All receptors derive from an older woman with acute or convalescent COVID-19.

This chain connects TRBV6-5 to TRBJ2-1, with 7 bases aligning to TRBD2. The trim removed 6 bases at V and 10 bases at J, leaving 6 bases unmatched. The CDR3 extends over 12 amino acids. Germline assignment: CDR1 MNHEY and CDR2 SVGAGI. The CDR3 DNA reads as TGTGCCAGCAGCTCGCGGGAGAGGGAGCAGTTCTTC. Translation gives CASSSREREQFF.

The V and J genes are TRBV5-5 and TRBJ2-1, with 11 bases aligning to TRBD2. Trimming cost V 0 bases and J 0 bases; bases outside gene matches: 11. Germline V CDR1 and CDR2: SGHKS, YYEKEE (reference sequence). There are 20 residues in the CDR3. The CDR3 reads CASSLAGGLAGRSSYNEQFF. The CDR3 nucleotides are TGTGCCAGCAGCTTGGCCGGTGGACTAGCGGGCCGTAGCTCCTACAATGAGCAGTTCTTC.

As DNA, the CDR3 is TGTGCCAGCAGCCGCAAGGGACTAGAAGCCGGTGAGCAGTTCTTC. This sequence encodes CASSRKGLEAGEQFF. V usage is TRBV5-4 and J usage is TRBJ2-1; 8 bases are shared with TRBD2. Germline V gene lookup returns CDR1 SGHNT and CDR2 YYREEE (reference sequence). This CDR3 has 15 amino acids. The junction had 12 bases not matched to a gene; V was cut back by 4 bases and J by 9 bases.

This chain connects TRBV7-8 to TRBJ2-1; 8 nucleotides agree with TRBD2. CDR3 length: 14 residues. In germline, CDR1 is SGHVS, CDR2 FQNEAQ. J lost 9 bases, V lost 5 bases, and 9 bases had no gene match. The CDR3 DNA reads as TGTGCCAGCAGCCCCGGCCGGGAGGGTGCTGAGCAGTTCTTC. Residues: CASSPGREGAEQFF.

This chain links TRBV10-2 with TRBJ2-7; 13 nucleotides line up with TRBD2. Trimming took 3 bases from V and 5 from J; bases not matched to a gene: 4. This CDR3 has 15 amino acids. The germline CDR1 and CDR2 sequences are WSHSY and SAAADI. CDR3 region: CASSDMGLAGNEQYF. The CDR3, as DNA: TGCGCCAGCAGTGACATGGGACTAGCGGGAAACGAGCAGTACTTC.

This chain links TRBV6-5 with TRBJ1-2; tentatively, D is TRBD1 (5 bases). The germline gives CDR1 MNHEY, CDR2 SVGAGI. The CDR3 runs to 13 residues. The V and J ends lost 10 bases and 5 bases respectively, with 17 bases between them. The CDR3 is CATQAGLRYGYTF. CDR3 bases: TGTGCCACACAGGCTGGGCTACGGTATGGCTACACCTTC.

This chain joins TRBV19 and TRBJ1-1; a weak D match, TRBD1 (6 bases). Trimming removed 3 bases at V and 2 bases at J, with 10 bases between. The CDR3 sequence is 14 residues long. Germline V gives CDR1 LNHDA, CDR2 SQIVND (reference sequence). This CDR3 is CASSMGARNTEAFF. DNA for the CDR3: TGTGCCAGTAGTATGGGGGCCAGAAACACTGAAGCTTTCTTT.

The gene calls are TRBV28 and TRBJ1-1; 9 nucleotides line up with TRBD1. The CDR3 totals 15 residues. V shed 7 bases, J shed 1 base, and the junction held 7 bases outside the gene matches. Germline V gene lookup returns CDR1 MDHEN and CDR2 SYDVKM. CDR3 sequence: CASTSGQGSNTEAFF. DNA for the CDR3: TGTGCCAGCACATCGGGACAGGGATCGAACACTGAAGCTTTCTTT.